The 30 T cell receptor beta chains given below trace back to one sample, sequenced in a study of CD8 T cells in ankylosing spondylitis. TCRdb reprocessed the 5' RACE reads with MiXCR, giving one entry per CDR3 protein. The top ten hold 13% to 15% of the sample, which has approximately 300,000 distinct CDR3 sequences, less than 9.5% seen once. The antigens these receptors bind are not known. General study results and limits: Fewer than ten highly homologous variants made up a TCR beta motif that seemed to typify ankylosing spondylitis blood.

Sequenced sample: blood, either unsorted or a sorted T cell fraction (not recorded which). These receptors were collected from a male donor with ankylosing spondylitis.

This clonotype has more than one count but fewer than ten. V gene TRBV5-1 combines with J gene TRBJ1-3, with 9 bases that match TRBD1. Germline V lookup: CDR1 SGHRS, CDR2 YFSETQ. The CDR3 length is 16 residues. The junction had 5 bases not matched to a gene; V was cut back by 2 bases and J by 2 bases. The CDR3 region is CASSLDRGAPGNTIYF. The CDR3 DNA reads as TGCGCCAGCAGCTTAGACAGGGGGGCTCCTGGAAACACCATATATTTT.

This clonotype was seen many times. The chain recombines TRBV29-1 with TRBJ2-3; possible D gene TRBD1, 5 bases. V lost 1 base, J lost 2 bases, and 13 bases lay in between. The CDR3 runs to 15 residues. The germline V gene has CDR1 SQVTM and CDR2 ANQGSEA. CDR3 sequence reads: CSVEGGGTHTDTQYF. The CDR3 coding sequence is TGCAGCGTTGAAGGGGGCGGAACACACACAGATACGCAGTATTTT.

This chain links TRBV12-3 or TRBV12-4 with TRBJ2-2; TRBD1 aligns across 11 bases. With V trimmed by 6 bases and J by 0 bases, 6 bases remained unmatched. The CDR3 is 17 residues long. The CDR3 spells CASRRPGQGANTGELFF. The CDR3 nucleotides read TGTGCCAGCAGGAGACCGGGACAGGGGGCGAACACCGGGGAGCTGTTTTTT.

This chain uses TRBV12-3 or TRBV12-4 with TRBJ2-1, with D uncertain. This CDR3 has 14 amino acids. Trimming removed 3 bases from V and 3 bases from J, with 9 bases in between. The CDR3 sequence is CASSLAAIYNEQFF. The DNA for the CDR3 is TGTGCCAGCAGTTTGGCAGCTATCTACAATGAGCAGTTCTTC.

In its sample, this clonotype was seen many times. The rearrangement links TRBV20-1 to TRBJ2-7; 8 bases line up with TRBD2. J gave up 1 base and V 6 bases, and 8 bases lay outside the gene matches. The germline CDR1 and CDR2 sequences are DFQATT and SNEGSKA (reference sequence). CDR3 length: 14 residues. The chain's CDR3 is CSAQGPGGSYEQYF. In DNA, the CDR3 is TGCAGTGCCCAGGGGCCGGGGGGGTCCTACGAGCAGTACTTC.

Many counts were recorded for this clonotype. The chain is built from TRBV29-1 and TRBJ1-5; D remains unclear. The CDR3 has 13 amino acids. The germline V gene has CDR1 SQVTM and CDR2 ANQGSEA. V lost 4 bases to trimming and J lost 6 bases, with 13 bases between them. This chain's CDR3 is CSVATGMGQPQHF. CDR3 bases: TGCAGCGTTGCCACGGGTATGGGTCAGCCCCAGCATTTT.

This clonotype was observed at least ten times. This chain uses TRBV5-1 with TRBJ2-1; 8 nucleotides agree with TRBD1. The CDR3 has 14 residues. J lost 6 bases, V lost 4 bases, and 6 bases had no gene match. CDR1 is SGHRS, CDR2 YFSETQ, per germline. CDR3 sequence: CASSQTGVSNEQFF. CDR3 coding DNA: TGCGCCAGCAGCCAGACAGGGGTCAGCAATGAGCAGTTCTTC.

The gene calls are TRBV30 and TRBJ2-3, with 8 bases fitting TRBD1. The CDR3 length is 16 residues. In germline, CDR1 is GTSNPN, CDR2 SVGIG (reference sequence). Losses at the gene ends were 0 bases for V and 4 bases for J; bases not matched to a gene: 9. In DNA, the CDR3 is TGTGCCTGGAGTGTATTCGGACAGGGAGGACCAGATACGCAGTATTTT. Encoded protein: CAWSVFGQGGPDTQYF.

This chain links TRBV7-9 with TRBJ2-2; possible D gene TRBD2, 7 bases. The V gene's germline CDR1 is SEHNR and CDR2 FQNEAQ (reference sequence). V lost 3 bases and J lost 0, with 14 bases in between. This CDR3 is built from 17 residues. CDR3 region: CASSFPRGGPNTGELFF. CDR3 coding DNA: TGTGCCAGCAGCTTTCCGAGGGGGGGGCCGAACACCGGGGAGCTGTTTTTT. Variable domain in full (rest from reference TRBV7-9 and TRBJ2-2): DTGVSQNPRHKITKRGQNVTFRCDPISEHNRLYWYRQTLGQGPEFLTYFQNEAQLEKSRLLSDRFSAERPKGSFSTLEIQRTEQGDSAMYLCASSFPRGGPNTGELFFGEGSRLTVL.

This clonotype was found a few times. The V gene is TRBV5-1, the J gene TRBJ2-1; 7 nucleotides match TRBD2. The V gene end was trimmed by 2 bases and the J gene end by 7 bases; junction bases not matched to a gene: 9. This CDR3 has 15 amino acids. Germline lookup yields CDR1 SGHRS and CDR2 YFSETQ. In DNA, the CDR3 is TGCGCCAGCAGCTTAGAAGCGGGAATCCAGAATGAGCAGTTCTTC. It is translated as CASSLEAGIQNEQFF.

In this sample, this clonotype turned up a few times. The chain couples TRBV5-1 to TRBJ2-7, with a weak D call TRBD1 (5 bases). CDR3 length: 15 amino acids. V was trimmed by 0 bases and J by 10 bases, leaving 20 bases between them. CDR1 is SGHRS and CDR2 is YFSETQ in the germline V gene. The CDR3 loop is CASSLDTGENGEQYF. In nucleotides, the CDR3 is TGCGCCAGCAGCTTGGACACAGGCGAAAACGGTGAACAGTACTTC.

The rearrangement uses TRBV28 and TRBJ2-7; D remains ambiguous. Trimming removed 2 bases from V and 9 bases from J, with 8 bases in between. The CDR3 runs to 11 residues. The germline CDR1 and CDR2 sequences are MDHEN and SYDVKM. The chain's CDR3 is CASSLRDWQYF. The CDR3 DNA sequence: TGTGCCAGCAGTTTAAGGGATTGGCAGTACTTC.

The chain carries TRBV20-1 and TRBJ2-5; TRBD1 matches 9 bases. CDR3 size: 15 residues. The J segment lost 7 bases and the V segment lost 6 bases, leaving 15 bases of the junction unmatched. The germline V gene has CDR1 DFQATT and CDR2 SNEGSKA (reference sequence). CDR3 residues: CSAPPRTGVRMTQYF. CDR3 bases: TGCAGTGCCCCCCCCCGGACAGGGGTACGGATGACCCAGTACTTC.

V is TRBV20-1 and J is TRBJ2-5; D perhaps matches TRBD2 (7 bases). Trimming left V 0 bases short and J 5 bases short, with 13 bases between. Per the germline V gene, CDR1 is DFQATT and CDR2 is SNEGSKA (reference sequence). This CDR3 is 14 amino acids long. CDR3 sequence reads: CSARDGGARETQYF. The DNA for the CDR3 is TGCAGTGCTAGAGATGGGGGGGCGCGGGAGACCCAGTACTTC.

This clonotype was seen only a few times. The chain couples TRBV7-9 to TRBJ2-3, with D possibly being TRBD2 (6 bases). CDR1 is SEHNR and CDR2 is FQNEAQ in the germline V gene (reference sequence). With 1 base removed from V and 4 bases from J, the gap between germline ends came to 12 bases. This CDR3 region has 15 residues. Here the CDR3 reads CASSLVVADSDTQYF. The CDR3 nucleotides are TGTGCCAGCAGCTTAGTCGTAGCGGACTCAGATACGCAGTATTTT.

This chain links TRBV11-2 with TRBJ2-3; no clear D. The germline V gene encodes CDR1 SGHAT and CDR2 FQNNGV. The CDR3 has 15 amino acids. Trimming took 3 bases from V and 2 from J, leaving 12 bases between them. The CDR3 DNA follows: TGTGCCAGCAGCTTGCACGGGTGGGACACAGATACGCAGTATTTT. Translation: CASSLHGWDTDTQYF. The full variable domain, with the rest looked up from reference TRBV11-2 and TRBJ2-3, is EAGVAQSPRYKIIEKRQSVAFWCNPISGHATLYWYQQILGQGPKLLIQFQNNGVVDDSQLPKDRFSAERLKGVDSTLKIQPAKLEDSAVYLCASSLHGWDTDTQYFGPGTRLTVL.

This clonotype was seen many times. The V call is TRBV6-5, the J call TRBJ2-5; 11 bases are a match to TRBD2. The CDR3 has 15 amino acids. The V gene's germline CDR1 is MNHEY and CDR2 SVGAGI. V lost 4 bases to trimming and J lost 5 bases; unmatched junction nucleotides: 6. CDR3 DNA: TGTGCCAGCAGTTTACTAGCGGGAGTCCCCGAGACCCAGTACTTC. Protein product: CASSLLAGVPETQYF.

This clonotype was observed at least ten times. The chain joins TRBV27 to TRBJ1-6, with 7 positions matching TRBD1. The CDR3 consists of 15 residues. The junction had 2 bases not matched to a gene; V was cut back by 0 bases and J by 6 bases. Germline V gene sequence: CDR1 MNHEY, CDR2 SMNVEV (reference sequence). The CDR3 nucleotides are TGTGCCAGCAGTTTATCGGGGACAGTTAATTCACCCCTCCACTTT. Translating it yields CASSLSGTVNSPLHF.

The chain carries TRBV30 and TRBJ2-1, with unresolved D. The germline V and J ends were trimmed by 0 bases and 9 bases, with 9 bases remaining between them. This CDR3 spans 12 amino acids. In germline, CDR1 is GTSNPN, CDR2 SVGIG (reference sequence). The CDR3 reads CAWSVSWREQFF. The CDR3 coding sequence is TGTGCCTGGAGTGTTTCTTGGCGTGAGCAGTTCTTC.

The V call is TRBV20-1, the J call TRBJ2-7; maybe TRBD1 (5 bases). Germline CDR1 reads DFQATT; CDR2 reads SNEGSKA (reference sequence). The V end was cut by 6 bases, the J end by 1 base, with 19 bases between. This CDR3 has 15 amino acids. For the CDR3, the DNA is TGCAGTGCCAGCAAGCCACAGGACGGTTCCTACGAGCAGTACTTC. This translates into CSASKPQDGSYEQYF.

This clonotype has just a few counts. The rearrangement uses TRBV29-1 and TRBJ2-1; the D is unclear. The CDR3 consists of 12 residues. Trimming removed 0 bases from V and 3 bases from J, with 3 bases in between. Germline CDR1 and CDR2: SQVTM and ANQGSEA. CDR3 sequence: CSVEESYNEQFF. Here the CDR3 DNA reads TGCAGCGTTGAAGAGAGCTACAATGAGCAGTTCTTC.

The V call is TRBV11-2, the J call TRBJ2-7; 8 bases agree with TRBD2. This CDR3 region has 15 residues. CDR1 and CDR2 (germline): SGHAT, FQNNGV. Trimming took 7 bases from V and 6 from J; bases not matched to a gene: 14. CDR3 coding DNA: TGTGCCAGCAACCCAGTCGGGACTAGGAGCGGCGAGCAGTACTTC. Encoded protein: CASNPVGTRSGEQYF.

CDR3 DNA sequence: TGTGCCAGCAGCTCATGGGGTGGGAGCGACAATGAGCAGTTCTTC. It specifies CASSSWGGSDNEQFF. V usage is TRBV7-3 and J usage is TRBJ2-1; tentatively, D is TRBD2 (5 bases). V lost 4 bases to trimming and J lost 5 bases, with 15 bases between them. The CDR3 loop spans 15 amino acids. Germline V CDR1 and CDR2: SGHTA, FQGTGA.

The sample holds many counts of this clonotype. One junction end does not reproduce the germline sequence, and a read error may be involved. The chain uses TRBV28 and TRBJ2-7; TRBD2 aligns across 12 bases. The length of the CDR3 is 12 residues. Germline CDR1 is MDHEN and CDR2 is SYDVKM. Here the CDR3 reads CASSYSGLAGIF. The CDR3 DNA is TGTGCCAGCAGTTATTCTGGACTAGCGGGAATATTC.

Notes on this clonotype: A junction end diverges from the germline sequence, so it may reflect a read error. The chain uses TRBV7-2 and TRBJ2-3; the match to TRBD2 covers 15 bases. This CDR3 has 14 amino acids. Looked up from germline, CDR1 is SGHTA and CDR2 is FQGNSA. This CDR3 is CASSLGLAGGFPNF. In DNA form, the CDR3 reads TGTGCCAGCAGCTTGGGACTAGCGGGAGGATTTCCGAATTTT.

This clonotype appeared a few times. V usage is TRBV6-2 or TRBV6-3 and J usage is TRBJ1-1; D ambiguous. The germline CDR1 and CDR2 sequences are MNHEY and SVGEGT. The CDR3 is 16 amino acids. Deletions cut 0 bases from V and 1 base from J, with 12 bases between. The DNA of the CDR3 is TGTGCCAGCAGTTACTCCGGAGGGCATAGGAACACTGAAGCTTTCTTT. Its protein product is CASSYSGGHRNTEAFF.

The table lists this clonotype with a few counts. The rearrangement joins TRBV27 to TRBJ2-7; 7 bases map to TRBD2. This CDR3 comprises 14 residues. The trim removed 4 bases at V and 5 bases at J, leaving 8 bases unmatched. Germline lookup yields CDR1 MNHEY and CDR2 SMNVEV (reference sequence). CDR3 sequence: CASSSTPAGDEQYF. DNA of the CDR3: TGTGCCAGCAGTTCAACACCCGCGGGGGACGAGCAGTACTTC.

In its sample, this clonotype was seen a few times. The chain is built from TRBV7-9 and TRBJ2-1; D is unresolved. CDR1 and CDR2 (germline): SEHNR, FQNEAQ (reference sequence). With 7 bases removed from V and 2 bases from J, the gap between germline ends came to 9 bases. CDR3 length equals 13 residues. The DNA for the CDR3 is TGTGCCAGCACGAGCTCAGCCTACAATGAGCAGTTCTTC. Protein sequence: CASTSSAYNEQFF.

This chain joins TRBV28 and TRBJ2-7, with D possibly TRBD1 on 6 matching bases. Trimming left V 7 bases short and J 9 bases short, with 16 bases between. The CDR3 sequence is 12 residues long. Germline V gives CDR1 MDHEN, CDR2 SYDVKM. The CDR3 DNA follows: TGTGCCAGCACAGGGGTTCTCTTGCGGCAGTACTTC. It is translated as CASTGVLLRQYF.

In this sample, this clonotype turned up a few times. The rearrangement uses TRBV7-6 and TRBJ1-2, with a tentative D call TRBD1 (6 bases). This CDR3 contains 15 residues. Germline CDR1 SGHVS, CDR2 FNYEAQ. V dropped 5 bases and J dropped 4 bases, with 17 bases sitting between them. CDR3 residues: CASSPWPGDSYGYTF. CDR3 coding DNA: TGTGCCAGCAGCCCGTGGCCAGGGGACTCCTATGGCTACACCTTC. Full variable domain (missing parts from reference TRBV7-6 and TRBJ1-2): GAGVSQSPRYKVTKRGQDVALRCDPISGHVSLYWYRQALGQGPEFLTYFNYEAQQDKSGLPNDRFSAERPEGSISTLTIQRTEQRDSAMYRCASSPWPGDSYGYTFGSGTRLTVV.